The present T cell receptor beta chain was sequenced within a study of T cells in Graves' hyperthyroidism and ophthalmopathy. Background on the study: Peripheral blood sampling occurred at initial diagnosis, before any treatment. Study conclusions and caveats: Most clonotypes expanded in the thyroid (above 0.001) were also present in blood.

RNA transcripts provided the source from which TCR beta CDR3 regions were amplified. An initial round of RT-PCR targeting the TCR CDR3 relied on the HTBI primer set. TCRdb reprocessed the multiplex PCR reads with MiXCR, giving one entry per CDR3 protein. The sample lists about 620,000 distinct CDR3 sequences, 15% to 20% occurring once. With respect to this clonotype: As yet, its antigen is unknown.

CDR1 and CDR2 (germline): DFQATT, SNEGSKA (reference sequence). CDR3 length: 14 residues. V dropped 8 bases and J dropped 7; count of bases not matched to a gene: 7. This TCR derives from a woman in her twenties or thirties with Graves' hyperthyroidism. The specimen was blood. The V call is TRBV20-1, the J call TRBJ2-1; 14 bases are shared with TRBD2. CDR3 protein: CSKPGTSGRNEQFF. In nucleotides, the CDR3 is TGCAGTAAACCCGGGACTAGCGGGAGAAATGAGCAGTTCTTC.